This T cell receptor (beta chain) was identified during a study of blood T cells in healthy people across ages. The V gene end was trimmed by 4 bases and the J gene end by 0 bases; junction bases not matched to a gene: 4. Looked up from germline, CDR1 is SNHLY and CDR2 is FYNNEI. The CDR3 is 15 amino acids. The sample providers were healthy Caucasian people from Russia, aged about 6 to 95. The use of a sample-barcoded 5' primer and a J-beta primer mix characterized a second PCR of 7 to 11 cycles. TCRdb reprocessed the 5' RACE reads with MiXCR, giving one entry per CDR3 protein. The data hold under 950,000 distinct CDR3 sequences, with over 20% observed a single time.

The chain is built from TRBV2 and TRBJ2-3; 7 bases fit TRBD1. The sequence was collected from a man aged 65-85 years in good health. What was sequenced was blood. The CDR3 reads CASSGTGASTDTQYF. CDR3 sequence (DNA): TGTGCCAGCAGTGGGACAGGAGCTAGCACAGATACGCAGTATTTT.